These T cell receptor beta chains were read from a single sample in a study of CXCR3 chemokines and chemotherapy response in bladder cancer. Using its own MiXCR run on the PCR reads, TCRdb lists one record per CDR3 protein. Here the sample spans 5,000 to 6,500 distinct CDR3 sequences, 14% being singletons. Specimen collection occurred from a patient whose treatment included neoadjuvant chemotherapy. These receptors were obtained from a human donor with bladder cancer that responded to neoadjuvant chemotherapy. CDR3s leave out the opening cysteine and the closing phenylalanine or tryptophan.

V gene: TRBV30
CDR3 protein: AWSVQAGAYGYT

V gene: TRBV19
CDR3 protein: ASSIWGDRPNQPQH

V gene: TRBV7-9
CDR3 protein: ASSLALLDQETQY

V gene: TRBV7-2
CDR3 protein: ASSTGTNYGYT

V gene: TRBV11-1
CDR3 protein: ASSARAGSRNTGELF

V gene: TRBV24-1
CDR3 protein: ATSDRAGNTEAF

V gene: TRBV27
CDR3 protein: ASKNRDPGGETQY

V gene: TRBV11-1
CDR3 protein: ASSCGLSTDTQY

V gene: TRBV12-3/TRBV12-4
CDR3 protein: ASSSSGTPYEQY

V gene: TRBV27
CDR3 protein: ASSSPGTGYYEQY

V gene: TRBV6-1
CDR3 protein: ASSEQGNMNTEAF

V gene: TRBV11-2
CDR3 protein: ASSLGGVLPVQY

V gene: TRBV19
CDR3 protein: ASSIDTRYEQY

V gene: TRBV27
CDR3 protein: ASSSASGSYNEQF

V gene: TRBV6-2/TRBV6-3
CDR3 protein: ASSLSGATNIQY

V gene: TRBV19
CDR3 protein: ASSIKALAGELF

V gene: TRBV9
CDR3 protein: ASSPILAYNEQF

V gene: TRBV7-9
CDR3 protein: ASSLAVPDTDTQY

V gene: TRBV20-1
CDR3 protein: SARAARKGITDTQY

V gene: TRBV30
CDR3 protein: AWSSGTETQY

V gene: TRBV6-6
CDR3 protein: ASSYSTGGHQPQH

V gene: TRBV30
CDR3 protein: AWDLAGGPVYEQF

V gene: TRBV7-9
CDR3 protein: ASSPFLNTNTGELF

V gene: TRBV28
CDR3 protein: ASKPPGAYGIEQF

V gene: TRBV19
CDR3 protein: ASSKGTAEKLF

V gene: TRBV7-3
CDR3 protein: ASSPTSGGGSSYNEQF

V gene: TRBV10-3
CDR3 protein: AISEADNLNYGYT

V gene: TRBV7-2
CDR3 protein: ASSLEGASNQPQH

V gene: TRBV6-5
CDR3 protein: ATSRGTGGTGELF

V gene: TRBV29-1
CDR3 protein: SVDGLTVTEAF

V gene: TRBV13
CDR3 protein: ASSLEVQGGNEQF

V gene: TRBV27
CDR3 protein: ASSFRGGTGNTIY

V gene: TRBV13
CDR3 protein: ASSLRMTGKHEQY

V gene: TRBV10-3
CDR3 protein: AISQQGADTEAF

V gene: TRBV9
CDR3 protein: ASSVEVPDTQY

V gene: TRBV7-9
CDR3 protein: ASSSTTSGSWGETQY

V gene: TRBV6-5
CDR3 protein: ASSYFTPGVAGMYEQF

V gene: TRBV5-5
CDR3 protein: ASSPSRTGELF

V gene: TRBV6-2/TRBV6-3
CDR3 protein: ASSSPGTGRPLSYT

V gene: TRBV19
CDR3 protein: ASRRAAGELF

V gene: TRBV6-5
CDR3 protein: ASRVSGSTDTQY

V gene: TRBV10-3
CDR3 protein: AISETLAGNEQF

V gene: TRBV5-4
CDR3 protein: ASSFSAGSNTGELF

V gene: TRBV7-9
CDR3 protein: ASSFKLNRGESPGYT

V gene: TRBV12-5
CDR3 protein: ASGLVLGILGAF

V gene: TRBV12-3/TRBV12-4
CDR3 protein: ASSRDTSYEQY

V gene: TRBV15
CDR3 protein: ATSREMGLAGPESSYNEQF

V gene: TRBV6-1
CDR3 protein: ASSVGFPSYEQY

V gene: TRBV27
CDR3 protein: ASSSQGKRYEQY